One and the same sample provided the 20 T cell receptor beta chains below, sequenced in a study of T cell repertoires in cytomegalovirus infection. TCRdb analysed the reads with MiXCR anew, one entry per CDR3 protein. The sample includes 200,000 to 300,000 distinct CDR3 sequences, roughly 10% of them seen just once. The sample consisted of PBMCs. The receptors originated from a human donor in good health (CMV status not recorded). Some clones in this sample may be carry-over from other donors' samples.

In this sample, this clonotype turned up many times. The junction departs from germline at one end; a sequencing error may be responsible. The J gene is TRBJ1-1, the V gene TRBV5-1, with D perhaps TRBD1 (5 bases). Germline V gene lookup returns CDR1 SGHRS and CDR2 YFSETQ. This CDR3 has 14 amino acids. CDR3 region: CASSLAQGNTEAFF. The CDR3 nucleotides read TGTGCCAGCAGCTTAGCGCAGGGGAACACTGAAGCTTTCTTT.

The gene calls are TRBV6-4 and TRBJ2-1, with D perhaps given as TRBD1 or TRBD2 (5 bases each). Germline V CDR1 and CDR2: MRHNA, SNTAGT. The CDR3 has 13 residues. The V end lost 5 bases, the J end lost 12 bases, and 17 bases lay between the germline ends. This CDR3 is CASSPNRDRGQFF. The CDR3 nucleotides read TGTGCCAGCAGTCCCAACCGGGACCGGGGGCAGTTCTTC.

This clonotype was detected many times. The genes are TRBV7-8 and TRBJ1-6, with 7 bases aligning to TRBD1. The ends lost 5 bases at V and 8 bases at J; junction bases unmatched: 9. This CDR3 is 15 amino acids long. The germline V gene has CDR1 SGHVS and CDR2 FQNEAQ. The CDR3 is CASSPRDSGDSPLHF. The CDR3 DNA is TGTGCCAGCAGCCCTCGGGACAGCGGGGATTCACCCCTCCACTTT.

This clonotype was observed a handful of times. V usage is TRBV20-1 and J usage is TRBJ2-3; 13 bases align to TRBD2. The CDR3 is 16 amino acids. Germline V gene data show CDR1 as DFQATT and CDR2 as SNEGSKA (reference sequence). V trimming: 1 base; J trimming: 4 bases; junction bases outside the gene matches: 5. In DNA form, the CDR3 reads TGCAGTGCTAGAGGTCTACTAGCGGGAGGGCCAGATACGCAGTATTTT. Translated: CSARGLLAGGPDTQYF.

This clonotype came up many times. The V call is TRBV7-2, the J call TRBJ2-5; TRBD1 agrees at 7 bases. The CDR3 length is 16 residues. CDR1 and CDR2 from the germline V gene are SGHTA and FQGNSA. J was trimmed by 0 bases and V by 4 bases; bases with no gene match: 8. The CDR3 protein is CASSSGQARYQETQYF. The CDR3 DNA sequence: TGTGCCAGCAGCTCCGGACAGGCCCGGTACCAAGAGACCCAGTACTTC.

This clonotype was seen repeatedly, ten times or more. The chain has TRBV12-3 or TRBV12-4 and TRBJ1-1, with D possibly matching TRBD1 (5 bases). CDR3 length: 12 residues. V was cut by 5 bases and J by 7 bases, with 11 bases left in between. The CDR3 DNA sequence: TGTGCCAGCAGTCCCGACAGATTTGAAGCTTTCTTT. It is translated as CASSPDRFEAFF.

This clonotype turned up a few times. The chain has TRBV28 and TRBJ1-6, with TRBD1 identical over 9 bases. V gave up 6 bases and J gave up 0 bases; unmatched junction bases: 6. The germline V gene encodes CDR1 MDHEN and CDR2 SYDVKM. The CDR3 has 17 residues. DNA of the CDR3: TGTGCCAGCAGCCCAGGACAGGGGAGCTCCTATAATTCACCCCTCCACTTT. Residues: CASSPGQGSSYNSPLHF.

This clonotype was counted ten times or more. J is TRBJ1-5 and V is TRBV7-2; 9 bases align to TRBD1. Trimming removed 5 bases from V and 4 bases from J; junction bases left unmatched: 15. CDR1 and CDR2 from the germline V gene are SGHTA and FQGNSA. CDR3 size: 18 residues. This chain's CDR3 is CASSGGQGRVGGNQPQHF. In DNA form, the CDR3 reads TGTGCCAGCAGCGGGGGACAGGGAAGAGTAGGGGGGAATCAGCCCCAGCATTTT.

This clonotype was detected ten times or more. This chain uses TRBV7-2 with TRBJ1-2; no firm D call. This CDR3 has 15 residues. Germline V CDR1 and CDR2: SGHTA, FQGNSA. With 3 bases removed from V and 0 bases from J, the gap between germline ends came to 11 bases. This chain's CDR3 is CASSFDAAANYGYTF. CDR3 coding DNA: TGTGCCAGCAGCTTCGACGCGGCCGCTAACTATGGCTACACCTTC.

The chain carries TRBV10-3 and TRBJ1-2; TRBD1 matches 8 bases. The CDR3 runs to 12 residues. V was pared by 8 bases and J by 7 bases, with 6 bases of the junction left unmatched. Germline V CDR1 and CDR2: ENHRY, SYGVKD. The CDR3 loop is CAILGTGPGYTF. In nucleotides, the CDR3 is TGTGCCATCCTTGGGACAGGTCCTGGCTACACCTTC.

Many counts were recorded for this clonotype. In DNA form, the CDR3 reads TGCGCCAGCAGCCTAGAGGAAGGTGGGGGACCCCTCCACTTT. It codes for CASSLEEGGGPLHF. V and J are TRBV4-1 and TRBJ1-6; the D gene is possibly TRBD1 (5 bases). In germline, CDR1 is MGHRA, CDR2 YSYEKL. The CDR3 consists of 14 residues. Between the trimmed V and J ends, which lost 4 bases and 12 bases, there was a span of 16 bases.

Many counts were recorded for this clonotype. The V call is TRBV6-6, the J call TRBJ2-1; 8 nucleotides line up with TRBD2. Trimming at V came to 0 bases and at J to 4 bases, leaving 8 bases not matched to a gene. There are 17 residues in the CDR3. Germline V gene lookup returns CDR1 MNHNY and CDR2 SVGAGI (reference sequence). CDR3 amino acids: CASSYSGTRGVYNEQFF. The DNA of the CDR3 is TGTGCCAGCAGTTACTCGGGGACTAGGGGGGTTTACAATGAGCAGTTCTTC.

In this sample, this clonotype turned up many times. This chain joins TRBV6-6 and TRBJ1-6, with TRBD1 matching 9 bases. Germline CDR1 reads MNHNY; CDR2 reads SVGAGI (reference sequence). The CDR3 spans 15 residues. With V trimmed by 5 bases and J by 6 bases, 5 bases remained unmatched. The chain's CDR3 is CASSSPGQGNSPLHF. The CDR3 nucleotides read TGTGCCAGCAGTAGTCCGGGACAGGGTAATTCACCCCTCCACTTT.

The sample holds many counts of this clonotype. The rearrangement uses TRBV7-2 and TRBJ1-1; TRBD1 matches 8 bases. The CDR3 contains 12 residues. Germline V gene lookup returns CDR1 SGHTA and CDR2 FQGNSA. With 4 bases clipped from V and 7 bases from J, the junction kept 2 bases outside the gene matches. In DNA, the CDR3 is TGTGCCAGCAGCTCGACAGGGGTTGAAGCTTTCTTT. Amino acid sequence: CASSSTGVEAFF.

This clonotype showed up many times. V usage is TRBV7-2 and J usage is TRBJ1-1; 7 nucleotides match TRBD1. The V and J ends lost 5 bases and 2 bases, in that order; junction bases with no gene match: 5. CDR1 SGHTA and CDR2 FQGNSA come from the germline V gene. This CDR3 has 14 residues. CDR3 sequence reads: CASSPGQYNTEAFF. In nucleotides, the CDR3 is TGTGCCAGCAGCCCGGGACAGTATAACACTGAAGCTTTCTTT.

This clonotype was counted a few times. The chain carries TRBV20-1 and TRBJ1-1, with TRBD1 matching 9 bases. The V gene end was trimmed by 0 bases and the J gene end by 2 bases; junction bases not matched to a gene: 4. This CDR3 region has 15 residues. From germline, CDR1 is DFQATT and CDR2 SNEGSKA (reference sequence). CDR3 in DNA: TGCAGTGCTAGAGAGGGGGGACAGGGAAACACTGAAGCTTTCTTT. Its protein is CSAREGGQGNTEAFF.

This clonotype was seen many times. This sequence joins TRBV7-2 and TRBJ1-2; D perhaps matches TRBD1 (6 bases). The germline V gene has CDR1 SGHTA and CDR2 FQGNSA. The V gene lost 2 bases and the J gene lost 3 bases, with 7 bases spanning the gap. The CDR3 length is 13 residues. CDR3 coding DNA: TGTGCCAGCAGCTTAAACAGGGACTATGGCTACACCTTC. This encodes CASSLNRDYGYTF.

This clonotype was seen only a few times. The V gene is TRBV2, the J gene TRBJ2-7; D unresolved. The CDR3 is 12 residues long. The V gene's germline CDR1 is SNHLY and CDR2 FYNNEI. Trimming took off 3 bases at V and 4 bases at J, with 7 bases between the two ends. CDR3 sequence reads: CASSEADYEQYF. Here the CDR3 DNA reads TGTGCCAGCAGTGAGGCCGATTACGAGCAGTACTTC.

The sample holds many counts of this clonotype. The rearrangement links TRBV28 to TRBJ2-7, with 8 bases aligning to TRBD2. Germline CDR1 and CDR2: MDHEN and SYDVKM. V shed 6 bases and J 3 bases; nucleotides not matched to a gene: 22. CDR3 size: 19 residues. CDR3 DNA sequence: TGTGCCAGCAGGAGTTATTTCAGGGGACGGGGGGGGGGTTTCTACGAGCAGTACTTC. It specifies CASRSYFRGRGGGFYEQYF.

This clonotype appeared many times. The chain joins TRBV2 to TRBJ1-1, with D perhaps TRBD1 (5 bases). CDR1 and CDR2 (germline): SNHLY, FYNNEI. The germline V and J ends were trimmed by 3 bases and 3 bases, with 17 bases remaining between them. The CDR3 is 16 residues long. The DNA of the CDR3 is TGTGCCAGCAGTGATGGGTTGACAGTGGGAGACACTGAAGCTTTCTTT. It specifies CASSDGLTVGDTEAFF.